This TCR beta chain emerged from a study of blood T cell repertoires in COVID-19. Overall study context: From T cells, B-cell-depleted T cells, or PBMCs came the material, which was cDNA or gDNA.

From germline, CDR1 is ENHRY and CDR2 SYGVKD. The CDR3 consists of 16 residues. Trimming cost V 6 bases and J 4 bases; bases outside gene matches: 11. Sequencing used immunoSEQ multiplex PCR; TCRdb keeps in-frame clones, though not all of them. The data contain about 120,000 clones, about 86% of them singletons. The receptor's source is a man at least 80 years old with active or convalescent COVID-19. What was sequenced was peripheral blood. This sequence joins TRBV10-3 and TRBJ2-3, with TRBD1 identical over 9 bases. The CDR3 bases are TGTGCCATCAGAGCCTGGGACAGGGCATTCCCAGATACGCAGTATTTT. Protein sequence: CAIRAWDRAFPDTQYF.